This TCR beta chain was sequenced during a study of T cells in Graves' hyperthyroidism and ophthalmopathy. Germline CDR1 DFQATT, CDR2 SNEGSKA (reference sequence). The ends were cut back, 6 bases at V and 6 bases at J, with 12 bases in the middle. The CDR3 spans 11 residues. This clonotype was seen more than once but under ten times. The investigators amplified TCR beta CDR3 regions from RNA transcripts. An initial round of RT-PCR targeting the TCR CDR3 relied on the HTBI primer set. TCRdb reanalysed the multiplex PCR reads using MiXCR and keeps one entry per CDR3 protein. The sample comprises 750,000 to 900,000 distinct CDR3 sequences, over 35% of which are singletons, and 7.5% to 9.5% rests with the top ten. It was uncontrolled infection, other autoimmune disease, pregnancy or lactation that excluded patients.

V is TRBV20-1 and J is TRBJ2-7, with D possibly being TRBD1 (6 bases). The sequencing sample was made of blood. This TCR was sampled from a man between 18 and 35 years old with Graves' hyperthyroidism. The CDR3 DNA sequence: TGCAGTGCCTCGGACAGATTCGAGCAGTACTTC. As protein: CSASDRFEQYF.